These 16 T cell receptor beta chains were all obtained from the same sample, sequenced in a study of metastatic and nonmetastatic thyroid tumors. TCRdb re-clonotyped the PCR reads through MiXCR. This sample yields under 75,000 clones, of which roughly a sixth are seen a single time; roughly 13% belongs to the top ten. Each patient came to thyroid surgery without any prior treatment (of any kind). The source material was blood. The receptor set was obtained from a female donor with papillary thyroid cancer or a benign thyroid nodule (not recorded which). Some clones in this sample may be carry-over from other donors' samples.

This rearrangement joins TRBV20-1 to TRBJ2-3, with TRBD2 as a possible D gene (5 bases). The CDR3 extends over 13 amino acids. Germline V lookup: CDR1 DFQATT, CDR2 SNEGSKA (reference sequence). The V end lost 0 bases, the J end lost 5 bases, and 9 bases lay between the germline ends. DNA of the CDR3: TGCAGTGCTAGAGACTTGGGGAGAGATACGCAGTATTTT. As protein: CSARDLGRDTQYF.

This clone appeared many times. V gene TRBV5-1 combines with J gene TRBJ1-5; TRBD1 aligns across 7 bases. CDR3 size: 15 residues. The ends lost 4 bases at V and 1 base at J; junction bases unmatched: 5. From germline, CDR1 is SGHRS and CDR2 YFSETQ. The CDR3 sequence is CASSKGGGSNQPQHF. CDR3 DNA sequence: TGCGCCAGCAGCAAAGGGGGCGGGAGCAATCAGCCCCAGCATTTT.

Regarding this clone: A much larger clone lies a single base off, so this may be a read error. The chain joins TRBV10-3 to TRBJ2-2, with D possibly matching TRBD2 (6 bases). CDR1 is ENHRY, CDR2 SYGVKD, per germline. The CDR3 is 16 amino acids. The CDR3 DNA sequence: TGTGCCATCAGTGATGGGGGTCAGCTGAACACCGGGGGGCTGTTTTTT. It specifies CAISDGGQLNTGGLFF.

This clone has ten or more counts. The DNA of the CDR3 is TGTGCCAGCAGCTTAGCCAGTTTCTACGAGCAGTACTTC. As protein: CASSLASFYEQYF. This chain uses TRBV11-2 with TRBJ2-7, with D unresolved. The CDR3 consists of 13 residues. Germline assignment: CDR1 SGHAT and CDR2 FQNNGV. Trimming left V 1 base short and J 3 bases short, with 7 bases between.

This clone was observed at least ten times. This rearrangement joins TRBV20-1 to TRBJ1-5, with D uncertain. Germline V gene lookup returns CDR1 DFQATT and CDR2 SNEGSKA (reference sequence). CDR3 size: 11 residues. V was pared by 6 bases and J by 6 bases, with 9 bases between. The CDR3 spells CSASLSQPQHF. As DNA, the CDR3 is TGCAGTGCCAGTTTAAGTCAGCCCCAGCATTTT.

This clone was seen ten or more times. This rearrangement joins TRBV20-1 to TRBJ2-7, with 7 positions matching TRBD1. Germline loops: CDR1 DFQATT, CDR2 SNEGSKA (reference sequence). The CDR3 runs 12 residues. Trimming removed 5 bases from V and 0 bases from J; junction bases left unmatched: 1. CDR3 loop: CSARQGSYEQYF. CDR3 bases: TGCAGTGCTCGACAGGGCTCCTACGAGCAGTACTTC.

This chain links TRBV30 with TRBJ2-3, with a weak D call TRBD2 (6 bases). Germline V CDR1 and CDR2: GTSNPN, SVGIG (reference sequence). The CDR3 is made up of 12 amino acids. The ends were cut back, 4 bases at V and 5 bases at J, with 10 bases in the middle. The CDR3 sequence is CAWISGEDTQYF. Written as DNA, the CDR3 is TGTGCCTGGATTTCGGGGGAAGATACGCAGTATTTT.

Many counts were recorded for this clone. The CDR3 region is CASSQVLDRETEKLFF. CDR3 sequence (DNA): TGCGCCAGCAGCCAAGTTCTGGACAGAGAAACCGAAAAACTGTTTTTT. The V and J genes are TRBV4-1 and TRBJ1-4; weak D call: TRBD1 (6 bases). CDR3 length equals 16 residues. The germline V gene has CDR1 MGHRA and CDR2 YSYEKL. Trimming removed 1 base from V and 8 bases from J, with 17 bases in between.

J is TRBJ2-5 and V is TRBV10-3, with D possibly matching TRBD1 (7 bases). Germline values: CDR1 ENHRY, CDR2 SYGVKD. V lost 11 bases to trimming and J lost 5 bases, with 9 bases between them. This CDR3 has 10 residues. The CDR3 here is CAAGQETQYF. CDR3 DNA: TGTGCCGCGGGACAGGAGACCCAGTACTTC.

This chain connects TRBV5-4 to TRBJ1-2; D unclear. The CDR3 extends over 13 amino acids. V was cut by 2 bases and J by 7 bases, with 12 bases left in between. Per the germline V gene, CDR1 is SGHNT and CDR2 is YYREEE (reference sequence). This CDR3 is CASSLEALGGYTF. Written as DNA, the CDR3 is TGTGCCAGCAGCTTAGAGGCACTCGGTGGCTACACCTTC. Full variable domain (remainder filled in from reference TRBV5-4 and TRBJ1-2): ETGVTQSPTHLIKTRGQQVTLRCSSQSGHNTVSWYQQALGQGPQFIFQYYREEENGRGNFPPRFSGLQFPNYSSELNVNALELDDSALYLCASSLEALGGYTFGSGTRLTVV.

This clone appeared many times. J is TRBJ1-6 and V is TRBV4-1; possible D gene TRBD1, 5 bases. V was pared by 4 bases and J by 13 bases, with 23 bases between. The CDR3 spans 16 residues. The V gene's germline CDR1 is MGHRA and CDR2 YSYEKL. The CDR3 DNA reads as TGCGCCAGCAGCCGAGTTTTCGGGACGGGAGAGGGGCCCCTCCACTTT. Its protein is CASSRVFGTGEGPLHF.

In its sample, this clone was seen many times. The genes are TRBV28 and TRBJ2-5; 7 bases map to TRBD1. The CDR3 runs to 15 residues. Germline values: CDR1 MDHEN, CDR2 SYDVKM. V shed 4 bases, J shed 4 bases, and the junction held 9 bases outside the gene matches. The CDR3 sequence: CASSSRQGLRETQYF. The DNA for the CDR3 is TGTGCCAGCAGTTCCCGACAGGGCCTTCGAGAGACCCAGTACTTC.

The CDR3 DNA sequence: TGTGCCAGCAGCGTCGGGACTAGCGAGACCACAGATACGCAGTATTTT. This codes for CASSVGTSETTDTQYF. The chain carries TRBV4-2 and TRBJ2-3, with 10 bases fitting TRBD2. V dropped 5 bases and J dropped 2; count of bases not matched to a gene: 7. CDR1 and CDR2 (germline): LGHNA, YNFKEQ. CDR3 length: 16 amino acids.

This clone was counted ten times or more. CDR3 DNA: TGTGCCAGCAGCCCGGGGGAGGAAGGGAATGAGCAGTTCTTC. This translates into CASSPGEEGNEQFF. V usage is TRBV11-3 and J usage is TRBJ2-1; TRBD2 is a possible D gene (6 bases). V lost 5 bases and J 7 bases, leaving 15 bases between the germline ends. The CDR3 is made up of 14 amino acids. CDR1 and CDR2 (germline): SGHNT, YENEEA.

In its sample, this clone was seen many times. V usage is TRBV6-5 and J usage is TRBJ1-4; D is unresolved. The CDR3 length is 13 residues. Germline CDR1 is MNHEY and CDR2 is SVGAGI. V was cut by 0 bases and J by 8 bases, with 7 bases left in between. The CDR3 loop is CASSYSGLEKLFF. CDR3 DNA sequence: TGTGCCAGCAGTTACTCGGGGTTGGAAAAACTGTTTTTT.

The V and J genes are TRBV11-3 and TRBJ1-2; possible D gene TRBD1, 5 bases. Germline V gene sequence: CDR1 SGHNT, CDR2 YENEEA. The length of the CDR3 is 15 residues. The V end was cut by 0 bases, the J end by 5 bases, with 13 bases between. The CDR3 region is CASSLDYDRRYGYTF. The CDR3 DNA reads as TGTGCCAGCAGCTTAGATTATGACAGACGATATGGCTACACCTTC.